The subject of this entry is one T cell receptor beta chain. The protocol was immunoSEQ multiplex PCR, while the TCRdb copy is restricted to in-frame clones and leaves out a portion. The data show around 130,000 clones, 88% seen once. The sample comes from a study of cytomegalovirus exposure and HLA in healthy donors. This sequence was found in a young man in good health and CMV-seronegative. The sequencing input was PBMCs.

CDR3: CASSFLGGETQYF. CDR3 DNA: TGTGCCAGCAGTTTTCTCGGAGGAGAGACCCAGTACTTC. V usage is TRBV27 and J usage is TRBJ2-5; D is perhaps TRBD2 (5 bases). This CDR3 region has 13 residues. Per germline, CDR1 MNHEY and CDR2 SMNVEV (reference sequence). The ends were cut back, 3 bases at V and 4 bases at J, with 9 bases in the middle.